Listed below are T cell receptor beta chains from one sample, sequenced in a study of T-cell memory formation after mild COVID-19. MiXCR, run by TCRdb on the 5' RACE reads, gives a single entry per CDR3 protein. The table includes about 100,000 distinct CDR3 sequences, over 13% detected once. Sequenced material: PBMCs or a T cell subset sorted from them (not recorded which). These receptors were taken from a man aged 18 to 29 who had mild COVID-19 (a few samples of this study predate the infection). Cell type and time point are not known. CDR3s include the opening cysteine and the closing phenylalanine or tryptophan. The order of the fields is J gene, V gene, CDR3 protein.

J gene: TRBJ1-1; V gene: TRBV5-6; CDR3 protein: CASSLGILNAEAFF
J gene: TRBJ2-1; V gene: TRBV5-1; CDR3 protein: CASSLDVLYNEQFF
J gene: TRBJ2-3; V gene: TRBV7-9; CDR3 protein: CASSPQEGRVPTQYF
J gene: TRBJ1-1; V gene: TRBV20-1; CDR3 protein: CSARHENTEAFF
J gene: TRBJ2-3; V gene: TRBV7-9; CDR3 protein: CASSLELDADTQYF
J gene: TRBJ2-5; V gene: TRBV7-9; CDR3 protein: CASSLVLAGVETQYF
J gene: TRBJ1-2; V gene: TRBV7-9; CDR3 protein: CASSPYGDGYTF
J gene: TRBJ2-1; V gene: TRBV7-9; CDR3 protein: CASSPDRGQGNEQFF
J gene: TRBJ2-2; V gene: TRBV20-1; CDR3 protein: CSAKTTNTGELFF
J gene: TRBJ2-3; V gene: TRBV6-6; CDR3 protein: CASILTGAYSTDTQYF
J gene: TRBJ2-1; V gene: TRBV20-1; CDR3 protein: CSARGGNEILASYNEQFF
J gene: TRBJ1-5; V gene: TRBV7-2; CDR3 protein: CASSLEGGTGDQPQHF
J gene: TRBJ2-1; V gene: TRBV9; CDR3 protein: CASSVNRGRSGNEQFF
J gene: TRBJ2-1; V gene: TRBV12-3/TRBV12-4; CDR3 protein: CASSSGLLSHEQFF
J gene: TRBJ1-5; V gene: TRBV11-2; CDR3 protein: CASSVGTGGQPQHF
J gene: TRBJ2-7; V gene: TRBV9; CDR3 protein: CASSSPSRNEQYF
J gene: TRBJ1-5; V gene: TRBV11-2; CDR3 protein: CASSLSQGPNQPQHF
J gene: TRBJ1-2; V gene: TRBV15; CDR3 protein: CATSRGAGGNYGYTF
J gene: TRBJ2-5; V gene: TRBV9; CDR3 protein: CASSGDPLAGGQETQYF
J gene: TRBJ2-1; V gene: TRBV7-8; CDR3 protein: CASSFGASSYNEQFF
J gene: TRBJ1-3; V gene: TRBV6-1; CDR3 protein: CASSEEEGVNTIYF
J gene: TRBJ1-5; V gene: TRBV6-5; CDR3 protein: CASSYGTGANQPQHF
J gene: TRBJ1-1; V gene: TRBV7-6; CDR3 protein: CASSSIDRNTEAFF
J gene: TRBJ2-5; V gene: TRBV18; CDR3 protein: CASSPGLAGEETQYF
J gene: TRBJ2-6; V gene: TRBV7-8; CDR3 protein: CASSLGRGPGANVLTF
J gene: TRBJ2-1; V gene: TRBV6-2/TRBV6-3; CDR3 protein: CASRGTVYNEQFF
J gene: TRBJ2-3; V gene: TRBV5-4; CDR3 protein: CASSLGQSTDTQYF
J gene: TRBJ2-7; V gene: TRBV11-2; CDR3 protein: CASASWTGGREQYF
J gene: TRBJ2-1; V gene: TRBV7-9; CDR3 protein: CASSSNSYNEQFF
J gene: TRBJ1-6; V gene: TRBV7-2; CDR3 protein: CASSLDPAIDPLHF